The 7 T cell receptor beta chains below were found in one sample sequenced in a study of technical replicates of blood from four donors. Using immunoSEQ multiplex PCR, the repertoire was profiled, and TCRdb retains in-frame clones only, with some absent. The sample consists of some 70,000 clones, 80% to 95% of them appearing once. Sequenced input: T cells isolated from PBMCs. The receptors shown here come from a human donor in good health.

This clone appeared a single time. The gene calls are TRBV30 and TRBJ2-1; weak D call: TRBD2 (5 bases). Germline assignment: CDR1 GTSNPN and CDR2 SVGIG (reference sequence). The CDR3 loop spans 14 amino acids. The ends were cut back, 0 bases at V and 7 bases at J, with 13 bases in the middle. This CDR3 is CAWSVQREINEQFF. In DNA, the CDR3 is TGTGCCTGGAGTGTACAGAGGGAAATAAATGAGCAGTTCTTC.

The chain links TRBV19 to TRBJ2-3, with D possibly matching TRBD1 (5 bases). V lost 5 bases and J lost 7, with 13 bases in between. CDR1 and CDR2 (germline): LNHDA, SQIVND (reference sequence). The CDR3 has 13 residues. The CDR3 DNA sequence: TGTGCCAGTAGTGTCGACAGCACCAATACGCAGTATTTT. Encoded protein: CASSVDSTNTQYF.

This chain connects TRBV30 to TRBJ2-7; 8 bases map to TRBD1. The CDR3 has 15 residues. CDR1 and CDR2 from the germline V gene are GTSNPN and SVGIG (reference sequence). V lost 0 bases to trimming and J lost 2 bases; unmatched junction nucleotides: 6. The CDR3 reads CAWSVQTGVPYEQYF. CDR3 nucleotides: TGTGCCTGGAGTGTACAGACAGGGGTTCCCTACGAGCAGTACTTC. The whole variable domain, filled in from reference TRBV30 and TRBJ2-7, reads SQTIHQWPATLVQPVGSPLSLECTVEGTSNPNLYWYRQAAGRGLQLLFYSVGIGQISSEVPQNLSASRPQDRQFILSSKKLLLSDSGFYLCAWSVQTGVPYEQYFGPGTRLTVT.

This clone was detected a few times. The V and J genes are TRBV28 and TRBJ2-7; maybe TRBD1 (6 bases). V lost 3 bases, J lost 0 bases, and 12 bases lay in between. This CDR3 has 15 residues. Germline V gene sequence: CDR1 MDHEN, CDR2 SYDVKM. The CDR3 loop reads CASSFPGAGSYEQYF. The CDR3 coding sequence is TGTGCCAGCAGTTTTCCAGGGGCGGGCTCCTACGAGCAGTACTTC.

This chain uses TRBV7-9 with TRBJ1-3; D not certain. The CDR3 totals 16 residues. V lost 2 bases and J lost 0, with 11 bases in between. Germline V gene lookup returns CDR1 SEHNR and CDR2 FQNEAQ (reference sequence). CDR3 sequence (DNA): TGTGCCAGCAGCTTATGGTCCGCCGGCTCTGGAAACACCATATATTTT. It is translated as CASSLWSAGSGNTIYF. Supplemented by reference TRBV7-9 and TRBJ1-3, the full variable domain reads DTGVSQNPRHKITKRGQNVTFRCDPISEHNRLYWYRQTLGQGPEFLTYFQNEAQLEKSRLLSDRFSAERPKGSFSTLEIQRTEQGDSAMYLCASSLWSAGSGNTIYFGEGSWLTVV.

The chain uses TRBV19 and TRBJ2-1, with 8 nucleotides matching TRBD1. The CDR3 sequence is 15 residues long. The V and J ends lost 6 bases and 4 bases, in that order; junction bases with no gene match: 8. CDR1 is LNHDA and CDR2 is SQIVND in the germline V gene (reference sequence). CDR3 sequence: CASSPGQGYYNEQFF. The CDR3 nucleotides are TGTGCCAGTAGCCCAGGACAGGGATATTACAATGAGCAGTTCTTC.

This chain joins TRBV18 and TRBJ2-5; maybe TRBD2 (6 bases). Per germline, CDR1 KGHSH and CDR2 LQKENI. This CDR3 contains 15 residues. V was cut by 2 bases and J by 9 bases, with 19 bases left in between. CDR3 protein: CASSPVGPSWEAQYF. The CDR3, as DNA: TGTGCCAGCTCACCAGTCGGCCCGAGTTGGGAGGCCCAGTACTTC.